Detailed here is one TCR beta chain. This specimen belongs to a study of Graves' ophthalmopathy and Graves' hyperthyroidism. Amplifying from RNA transcripts, the study obtained TCR beta CDR3 regions. First-round RT-PCR employed HTBI primers, with a second-round multiplex PCR after it. A single record per CDR3 protein comes from TCRdb applying MiXCR to the multiplex PCR reads. This table holds 600,000 to 950,000 distinct CDR3 sequences, roughly two fifths found once. The CDR3 runs 14 residues. Germline V gene data show CDR1 as LNHNV and CDR2 as YYDKDF (reference sequence). The ends were cut back, 3 bases at V and 5 bases at J, with 13 bases in the middle.

The sample comprised peripheral blood. V gene TRBV15 combines with J gene TRBJ2-5; no firm D call. This sequence originates from an adult man with Graves' ophthalmopathy. This CDR3 reads CATSSGGVNETQYF. DNA of the CDR3: TGTGCCACCAGCAGTGGTGGGGTAAATGAGACCCAGTACTTC.